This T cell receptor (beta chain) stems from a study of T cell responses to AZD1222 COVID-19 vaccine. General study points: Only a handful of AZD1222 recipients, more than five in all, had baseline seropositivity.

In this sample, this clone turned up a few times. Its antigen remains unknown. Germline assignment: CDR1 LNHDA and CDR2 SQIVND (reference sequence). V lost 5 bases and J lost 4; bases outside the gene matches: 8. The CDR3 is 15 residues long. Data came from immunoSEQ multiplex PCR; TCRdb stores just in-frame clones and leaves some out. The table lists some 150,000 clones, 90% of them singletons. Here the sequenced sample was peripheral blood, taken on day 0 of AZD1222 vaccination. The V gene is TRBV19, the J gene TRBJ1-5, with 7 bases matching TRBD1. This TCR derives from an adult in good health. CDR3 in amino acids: CASSPNRGGNQPQHF. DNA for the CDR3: TGTGCCAGTAGTCCAAACAGGGGCGGGAATCAGCCCCAGCATTTT. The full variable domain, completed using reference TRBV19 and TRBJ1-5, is DGGITQSPKYLFRKEGQNVTLSCEQNLNHDAMYWYRQDPGQGLRLIYYSQIVNDFQKGDIAEGYSVSREKKESFPLTVTSAQKNPTAFYLCASSPNRGGNQPQHFGDGTRLSIL.